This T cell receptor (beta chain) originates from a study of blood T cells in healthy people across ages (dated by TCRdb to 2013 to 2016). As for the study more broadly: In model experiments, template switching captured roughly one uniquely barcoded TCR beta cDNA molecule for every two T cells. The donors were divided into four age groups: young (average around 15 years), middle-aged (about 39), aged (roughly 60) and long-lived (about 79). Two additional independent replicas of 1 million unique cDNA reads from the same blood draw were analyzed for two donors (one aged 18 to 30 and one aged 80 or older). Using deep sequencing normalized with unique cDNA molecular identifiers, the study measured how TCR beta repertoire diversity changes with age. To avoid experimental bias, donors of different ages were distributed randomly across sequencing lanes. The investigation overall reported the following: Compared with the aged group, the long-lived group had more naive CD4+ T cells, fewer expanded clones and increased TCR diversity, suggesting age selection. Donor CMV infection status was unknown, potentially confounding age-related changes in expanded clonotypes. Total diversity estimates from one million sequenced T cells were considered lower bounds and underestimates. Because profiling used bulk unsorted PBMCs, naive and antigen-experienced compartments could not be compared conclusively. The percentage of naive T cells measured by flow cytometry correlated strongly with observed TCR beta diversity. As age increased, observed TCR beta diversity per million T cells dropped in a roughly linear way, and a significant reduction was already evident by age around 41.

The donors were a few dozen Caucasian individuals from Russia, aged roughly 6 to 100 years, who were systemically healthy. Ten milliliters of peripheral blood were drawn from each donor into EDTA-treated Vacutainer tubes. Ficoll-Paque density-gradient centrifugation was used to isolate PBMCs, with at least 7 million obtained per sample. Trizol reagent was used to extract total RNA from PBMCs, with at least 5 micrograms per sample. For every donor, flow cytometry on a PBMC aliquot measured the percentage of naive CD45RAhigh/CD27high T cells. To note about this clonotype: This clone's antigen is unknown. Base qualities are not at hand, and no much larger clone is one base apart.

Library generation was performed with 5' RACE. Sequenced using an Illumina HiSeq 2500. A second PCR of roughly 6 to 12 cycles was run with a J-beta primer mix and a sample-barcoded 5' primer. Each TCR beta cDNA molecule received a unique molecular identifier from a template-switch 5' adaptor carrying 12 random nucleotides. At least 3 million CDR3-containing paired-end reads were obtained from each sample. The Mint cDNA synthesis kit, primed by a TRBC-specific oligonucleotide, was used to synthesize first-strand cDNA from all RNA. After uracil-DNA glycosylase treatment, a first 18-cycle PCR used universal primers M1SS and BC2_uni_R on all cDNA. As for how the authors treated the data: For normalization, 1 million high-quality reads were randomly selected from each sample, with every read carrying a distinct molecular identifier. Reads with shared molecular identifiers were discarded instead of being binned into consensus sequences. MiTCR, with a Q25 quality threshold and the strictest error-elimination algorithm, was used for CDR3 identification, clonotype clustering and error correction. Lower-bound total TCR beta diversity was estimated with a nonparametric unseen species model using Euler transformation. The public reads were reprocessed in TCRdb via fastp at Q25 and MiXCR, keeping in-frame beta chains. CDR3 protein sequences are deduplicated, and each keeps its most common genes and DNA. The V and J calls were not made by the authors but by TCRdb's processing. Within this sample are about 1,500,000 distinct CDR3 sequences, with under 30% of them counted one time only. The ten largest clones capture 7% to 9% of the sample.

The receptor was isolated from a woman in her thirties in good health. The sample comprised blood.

The sequence in DNA is TGTGCCAGCAGCCAAGGGGAACGGTTCTACGAGCAGTACTTC. Its product reads: CASSQGERFYEQYF. Recombination joined TRBV3-1 with TRBJ2-7; the D gene is unclear. The germline V gene (reference sequence) specifies LGHDT as CDR1 and YNNKEL as CDR2. V is cut by 1 base and J by 3 bases, and the space between the germline ends is 10 bases. Spanning cysteine to phenylalanine, the CDR3 consists of 14 amino acids. The read is trimmed to its CDR3 DNA, 42 bases read in frame from base 1.